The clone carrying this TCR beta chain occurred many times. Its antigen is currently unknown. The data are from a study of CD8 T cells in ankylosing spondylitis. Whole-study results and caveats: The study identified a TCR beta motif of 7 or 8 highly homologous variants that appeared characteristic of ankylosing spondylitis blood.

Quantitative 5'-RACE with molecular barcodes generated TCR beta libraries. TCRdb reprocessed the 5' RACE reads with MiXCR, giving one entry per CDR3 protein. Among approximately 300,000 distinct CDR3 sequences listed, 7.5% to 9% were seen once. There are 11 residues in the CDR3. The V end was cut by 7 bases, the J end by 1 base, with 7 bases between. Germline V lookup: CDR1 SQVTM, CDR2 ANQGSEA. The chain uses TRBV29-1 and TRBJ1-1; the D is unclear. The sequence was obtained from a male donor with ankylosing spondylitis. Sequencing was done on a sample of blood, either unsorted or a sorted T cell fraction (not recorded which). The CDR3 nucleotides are TGCAGCGGCCACTGGAACACTGAAGCTTTCTTT. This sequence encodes CSGHWNTEAFF.